The next 23 T cell receptor beta chains were all read from a single sample in a study of T cell responses to AZD1222 COVID-19 vaccine. The data were produced by immunoSEQ multiplex PCR, yet TCRdb's version contains in-frame clones alone and is incomplete. The sample contains 150,000 to 200,000 clones, around 90% of which appear only once. Sequenced here: peripheral blood, sampled on day 0 of AZD1222 vaccination. These TCRs come from an adult in good health.

The V call is TRBV18, the J call TRBJ1-4; D is unresolved. The germline V gene encodes CDR1 KGHSH and CDR2 LQKENI. This CDR3 is built from 12 residues. The V and J ends lost 3 bases and 6 bases respectively, with 5 bases between them. The CDR3 sequence is CASSPPDEKLFF. The CDR3 nucleotides are TGTGCCAGCTCACCCCCGGATGAAAAACTGTTTTTT.

The rearrangement uses TRBV19 and TRBJ1-5; D not resolved. Germline V gene sequence: CDR1 LNHDA, CDR2 SQIVND (reference sequence). With 5 bases removed from V and 6 bases from J, the gap between germline ends came to 17 bases. The CDR3 consists of 15 residues. The CDR3 region is CASSPQRVPGQPQHF. CDR3 bases: TGTGCCAGTAGTCCTCAGAGGGTACCGGGTCAGCCCCAGCATTTT.

The genes are TRBV27 and TRBJ2-1; TRBD2 agrees at 13 bases. J gave up 8 bases and V 5 bases, and 6 bases lay outside the gene matches. The V gene's germline CDR1 is MNHEY and CDR2 SMNVEV (reference sequence). CDR3 length: 15 residues. The CDR3 spells CASSLGLAGWHEQFF. The CDR3 nucleotides are TGTGCCAGCAGTCTGGGACTAGCGGGATGGCATGAGCAGTTCTTC.

V usage is TRBV28 and J usage is TRBJ2-3; TRBD1 matches at 7 bases. This CDR3 has 13 amino acids. Germline CDR1 is MDHEN and CDR2 is SYDVKM. With V trimmed by 6 bases and J by 2 bases, 2 bases remained unmatched. The CDR3 loop is CASRGQSTDTQYF. In nucleotides, the CDR3 is TGTGCCAGCAGGGGACAGTCCACAGATACGCAGTATTTT.

The CDR3: CASSLVLPPTNYGYTF. CDR3 bases: TGTGCCAGCAGCTTGGTTCTACCACCGACTAACTATGGCTACACCTTC. The V gene is TRBV7-9, the J gene TRBJ1-2, with D unclear. Per the germline V gene, CDR1 is SEHNR and CDR2 is FQNEAQ (reference sequence). The CDR3 is made up of 16 amino acids. Trimming took off 3 bases at V and 0 bases at J, with 14 bases between the two ends.

The chain has TRBV7-9 and TRBJ1-2; D is perhaps TRBD1 (5 bases). The CDR3 has 17 amino acids. Looked up from germline, CDR1 is SEHNR and CDR2 is FQNEAQ (reference sequence). Trimming pared 4 bases from V and 4 bases from J, leaving 22 bases between. The CDR3 here is CASSSTIKRGEGYGYTF. CDR3 coding DNA: TGTGCCAGCAGCTCTACCATTAAGCGGGGGGAGGGCTATGGCTACACCTTC.

This sequence joins TRBV5-1 and TRBJ2-7; D not resolved. The V and J ends lost 1 base and 3 bases respectively, with 8 bases between them. The CDR3 consists of 13 residues. The germline V gene encodes CDR1 SGHRS and CDR2 YFSETQ. CDR3 loop: CASSLRVGYEQYF. CDR3 coding DNA: TGCGCCAGCAGCTTGCGGGTGGGCTACGAGCAGTACTTC.

The chain uses TRBV10-2 and TRBJ1-1; TRBD1 agrees at 10 bases. Germline CDR1 is WSHSY and CDR2 is SAAADI. Losses at the gene ends were 8 bases for V and 5 bases for J; bases not matched to a gene: 5. This CDR3 comprises 13 residues. The DNA of the CDR3 is TGCGCCAGCGGGGGGACAGGGGTGACTGAAGCTTTCTTT. Protein product: CASGGTGVTEAFF.

The rearrangement links TRBV7-9 to TRBJ2-7; 7 nucleotides line up with TRBD2. This CDR3 spans 12 amino acids. Germline V gene data show CDR1 as SEHNR and CDR2 as FQNEAQ (reference sequence). J gave up 6 bases and V 6 bases, and 5 bases lay outside the gene matches. The CDR3 nucleotides are TGTGCCAGCAGTTCCTCGGGGGGCGAGCAGTACTTC. Protein sequence: CASSSSGGEQYF. The full variable domain, in which reference TRBV7-9 and TRBJ2-7 provide the parts outside the CDR3, is DTGVSQNPRHKITKRGQNVTFRCDPISEHNRLYWYRQTLGQGPEFLTYFQNEAQLEKSRLLSDRFSAERPKGSFSTLEIQRTEQGDSAMYLCASSSSGGEQYFGPGTRLTVT.

The chain couples TRBV5-4 to TRBJ2-2; perhaps TRBD2 as D (6 bases). The CDR3 extends over 15 amino acids. Germline lookup yields CDR1 SGHNT and CDR2 YYREEE (reference sequence). Trimming shortened V by 4 bases and J by 6 bases, and 16 bases separated the two germline ends. CDR3 sequence reads: CASSLSRGGPGELFF. The DNA of the CDR3 is TGTGCCAGCAGCCTCAGCCGGGGAGGCCCCGGGGAGCTGTTTTTT.

The rearrangement joins TRBV4-1 to TRBJ1-3; perhaps TRBD1 as D (5 bases). The CDR3 is 19 amino acids. V lost 2 bases to trimming and J lost 0 bases, with 20 bases between them. CDR1 and CDR2 from the germline V gene are MGHRA and YSYEKL. As DNA, the CDR3 is TGCGCCAGCAGCCAATGGGTCCGGGTCGGTGGGGCCTCTGGAAACACCATATATTTT. Translating gives CASSQWVRVGGASGNTIYF.

The V call is TRBV19, the J call TRBJ1-1, with D unresolved. Trimming removed 4 bases at V and 0 bases at J, with 6 bases between. The length of the CDR3 is 13 residues. CDR1 is LNHDA and CDR2 is SQIVND in the germline V gene (reference sequence). The CDR3 DNA follows: TGTGCCAGTAGTAGCCAGGTGAACACTGAAGCTTTCTTT. It encodes CASSSQVNTEAFF. Together with reference TRBV19 and TRBJ1-1, the CDR3 gives the full variable domain: DGGITQSPKYLFRKEGQNVTLSCEQNLNHDAMYWYRQDPGQGLRLIYYSQIVNDFQKGDIAEGYSVSREKKESFPLTVTSAQKNPTAFYLCASSSQVNTEAFFGQGTRLTVV.

The CDR3 protein is CASSAAGVDYNEQFF. The CDR3 region has the DNA TGCGCCAGCAGTGCGGCCGGGGTAGACTACAATGAGCAGTTCTTC. The rearrangement joins TRBV10-2 to TRBJ2-1; the D gene is possibly TRBD2 (5 bases). The CDR3 is 15 amino acids. Germline CDR1 and CDR2: WSHSY and SAAADI. V lost 4 bases and J 3 bases, leaving 13 bases between the germline ends.

The chain couples TRBV7-9 to TRBJ2-3; 11 bases map to TRBD2. This CDR3 spans 16 amino acids. Germline V gives CDR1 SEHNR, CDR2 FQNEAQ (reference sequence). J gave up 2 bases and V 5 bases, and 6 bases lay outside the gene matches. CDR3 region: CASSTPGLADTDTQYF. In DNA form, the CDR3 reads TGTGCCAGCAGCACCCCGGGACTAGCGGACACAGATACGCAGTATTTT.

This clone appeared once. The chain carries TRBV7-9 and TRBJ1-2; D might be TRBD1 (5 bases). V was trimmed by 5 bases and J by 5 bases, leaving 27 bases between them. The CDR3 is 18 amino acids. Germline-derived CDR1 and CDR2 are SEHNR and FQNEAQ (reference sequence). For the CDR3, the DNA is TGTGCCAGCAGCCGGAGCGGGGCTATCAGACAGCCCGATTATGGCTACACCTTC. As protein: CASSRSGAIRQPDYGYTF.

This clone showed up just once. V gene TRBV5-5 combines with J gene TRBJ2-7; perhaps TRBD2 as D (6 bases). Trimming removed 4 bases at V and 7 bases at J, with 18 bases between. Germline-derived CDR1 and CDR2 are SGHKS and YYEKEE (reference sequence). The CDR3 contains 14 residues. CDR3 nucleotide sequence: TGTGCCAGCAGCCCGGCGGGGTCCTGGGGGGAGCAGTACTTC. Translation gives CASSPAGSWGEQYF.

The chain recombines TRBV7-9 with TRBJ2-7; weak D call: TRBD2 (6 bases). CDR1 is SEHNR and CDR2 is FQNEAQ in the germline V gene (reference sequence). The V and J ends lost 6 bases and 3 bases respectively, with 15 bases between them. The CDR3 has 14 amino acids. The CDR3 nucleotides read TGTGCCAGCAGTCGAGCGGGCAATAGCTACGAGCAGTACTTC. It is translated as CASSRAGNSYEQYF.

The chain joins TRBV5-1 to TRBJ1-4, with TRBD1 matching over 8 bases. There are 14 residues in the CDR3. Per the germline V gene, CDR1 is SGHRS and CDR2 is YFSETQ. With 4 bases clipped from V and 3 bases from J, the junction kept 2 bases outside the gene matches. CDR3 nucleotides: TGCGCCAGCAGCGCGGGACAGGCTAATGAAAAACTGTTTTTT. Translating it yields CASSAGQANEKLFF.

This clone occurred a few times. The genes are TRBV19 and TRBJ1-5, with 10 bases that match TRBD1. Germline loops: CDR1 LNHDA, CDR2 SQIVND (reference sequence). The J segment lost 2 bases and the V segment lost 3 bases, leaving 10 bases of the junction unmatched. CDR3 length equals 18 residues. CDR3: CASSIRDRGGWGNQPQHF. CDR3 in DNA: TGTGCCAGTAGTATCCGGGACAGGGGAGGTTGGGGCAATCAGCCCCAGCATTTT.

The chain uses TRBV19 and TRBJ1-2, with D possibly TRBD1 on 6 matching bases. V lost 7 bases and J 4 bases, leaving 13 bases between the germline ends. The CDR3 consists of 13 residues. Germline-derived CDR1 and CDR2 are LNHDA and SQIVND (reference sequence). The DNA for the CDR3 is TGTGCCAGTACCCTGGACAGCGTCTATGGCTACACCTTC. Residues: CASTLDSVYGYTF.

This clone was counted once. This chain links TRBV6-1 with TRBJ2-7, with 7 bases fitting TRBD1. This CDR3 is 15 amino acids long. With V trimmed by 2 bases and J by 3 bases, 7 bases remained unmatched. Per the germline V gene, CDR1 is MNHNS and CDR2 is SASEGT. CDR3 nucleotide sequence: TGTGCCAGCAGTGAATGGGGCAGGGGGAACTACGAGCAGTACTTC. Translating gives CASSEWGRGNYEQYF.

This clone has just a few counts. The chain couples TRBV19 to TRBJ1-1; D not resolved. The CDR3 runs 15 residues. Trimming pared 6 bases from V and 1 base from J, leaving 15 bases between. In germline, CDR1 is LNHDA, CDR2 SQIVND (reference sequence). Here the CDR3 reads CASRSPRRANTEAFF. The CDR3 nucleotides read TGTGCCAGTAGAAGTCCCAGGAGGGCGAACACTGAAGCTTTCTTT.

This chain connects TRBV13 to TRBJ2-7; D is unresolved. V lost 3 bases and J lost 3, with 3 bases in between. Germline-derived CDR1 and CDR2 are PRHDT and FYEKMQ (reference sequence). This CDR3 is 11 amino acids long. CDR3 sequence (DNA): TGTGCCAGCAGCTTTCGCTACGAGCAGTACTTC. The encoded protein is CASSFRYEQYF.